The following is a TCR beta chain sequence with its context. This sample stems from a study of T-cell memory formation after mild COVID-19. TCRdb re-analysed the 5' RACE reads in MiXCR, keeping a single row per CDR3 protein. The sample lists approximately 570,000 distinct CDR3 sequences, roughly 18% occurring once. The germline V gene has CDR1 LGHDT and CDR2 YNNKEL (reference sequence). V lost 4 bases to trimming and J lost 5 bases, with 11 bases between them. This CDR3 contains 13 residues. Sequenced material: PBMCs or a T cell subset sorted from them (not recorded which). The clonotype originates from an adult woman who had mild COVID-19 (a few samples of this study predate the infection). Cell type and time point are not known. This chain connects TRBV3-1 to TRBJ1-1, with unresolved D. The CDR3 DNA is TGTGCCAGCAGCCTGAACGTGCGGACTGAAGCTTTCTTT. Protein product: CASSLNVRTEAFF.